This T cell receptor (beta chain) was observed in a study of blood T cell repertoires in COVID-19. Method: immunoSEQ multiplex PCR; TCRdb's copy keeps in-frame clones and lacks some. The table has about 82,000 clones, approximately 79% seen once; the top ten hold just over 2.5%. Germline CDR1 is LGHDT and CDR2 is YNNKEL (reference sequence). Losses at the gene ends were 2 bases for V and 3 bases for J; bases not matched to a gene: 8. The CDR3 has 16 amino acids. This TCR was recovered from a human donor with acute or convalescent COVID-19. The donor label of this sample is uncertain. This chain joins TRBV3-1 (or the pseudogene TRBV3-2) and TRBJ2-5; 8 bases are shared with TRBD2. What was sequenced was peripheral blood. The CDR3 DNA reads TGTGCCAGCAGCCAAACTTCGGGACTAGGGAAAGAGACCCAGTACTTC. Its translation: CASSQTSGLGKETQYF.